The 5 T cell receptor beta chains below were found in one sample sequenced in a study of cytomegalovirus exposure and HLA in healthy donors. Primers: 60 Vbeta forward and 13 Jbeta reverse. The assay was immunoSEQ multiplex PCR, and TCRdb's table has in-frame clones only and misses some. Found here are around 190,000 clones, 70% to 80% of them singletons; the top ten hold over 2%. What was sequenced was PBMCs. These receptors all stem from a man between 60 and 70 years old in good health and CMV-seronegative.

This sequence joins TRBV5-1 and TRBJ2-5, with D possibly being TRBD1 (6 bases). Looked up from germline, CDR1 is SGHRS and CDR2 is YFSETQ. Between the trimmed V and J ends, which lost 0 bases and 1 base, there was a span of 7 bases. This CDR3 has 14 amino acids. DNA for the CDR3: TGCGCCAGCAGCTTGGTAGGGGGCCAAGAGACCCAGTACTTC. Encoded protein: CASSLVGGQETQYF.

The V call is TRBV28, the J call TRBJ1-5; D is unresolved. The CDR3 has 15 amino acids. V lost 2 bases to trimming and J lost 0 bases, with 8 bases between them. CDR1 MDHEN and CDR2 SYDVKM come from the germline V gene. The CDR3 is CASSLVTGSNQPQHF. The CDR3 DNA is TGTGCCAGCAGTTTAGTAACGGGTAGCAATCAGCCCCAGCATTTT. The full variable domain, completed using reference TRBV28 and TRBJ1-5, is DVKVTQSSRYLVKRTGEKVFLECVQDMDHENMFWYRQDPGLGLRLIYFSYDVKMKEKGDIPEGYSVSREKKERFSLILESASTNQTSMYLCASSLVTGSNQPQHFGDGTRLSIL.

The V call is TRBV14, the J call TRBJ2-1; 12 bases fit TRBD2. Trimming cost V 5 bases and J 8 bases; bases outside gene matches: 10. The CDR3 totals 16 residues. Germline V CDR1 and CDR2: SGHDN, FVKESK. Here the CDR3 DNA reads TGTGCCAGCAGCTTCCGGACTAGCGGGGTTAAGGATGAGCAGTTCTTC. It is translated as CASSFRTSGVKDEQFF.

The chain carries TRBV7-9 and TRBJ2-7; D might be TRBD1 (6 bases). Germline-derived CDR1 and CDR2 are SEHNR and FQNEAQ (reference sequence). With 5 bases removed from V and 3 bases from J, the gap between germline ends came to 11 bases. The CDR3 is 13 residues long. CDR3 amino acids: CASSLGQHYEQYF. As DNA, the CDR3 is TGTGCCAGCAGCCTAGGACAGCACTACGAGCAGTACTTC.

The CDR3 region has the DNA TGCGCCAGCAGCTTTGGAGACAGGGGTTTTGGCTACACCTTC. Translated, it gives CASSFGDRGFGYTF. The chain joins TRBV5-1 to TRBJ1-2; 8 positions agree with TRBD1. The V segment lost 2 bases and the J segment 7 bases; nucleotides outside the gene matches: 7. The germline CDR1 and CDR2 sequences are SGHRS and YFSETQ. The CDR3 sequence is 14 residues long.